The 27 T cell receptor beta chains listed next were all sequenced from one sample in a study of blood T cell repertoires in COVID-19. Repertoires were generated with immunoSEQ multiplex PCR, while TCRdb's copy carries only in-frame clones and drops some. Among roughly 670,000 clones listed, 85% to 90% were seen once. The specimen sequenced was peripheral blood. The source of these receptors is a woman under 30 with acute or convalescent COVID-19.

This chain connects TRBV3-1 (or the pseudogene TRBV3-2) to TRBJ1-4, with D unresolved. CDR1 and CDR2 (germline): LGHDT, YNNKEL (reference sequence). This CDR3 is 15 amino acids long. Trimming removed 0 bases at V and 7 bases at J, with 12 bases between. The CDR3 here is CASSQDGRSGEKLFF. For the CDR3, the DNA is TGTGCCAGCAGCCAAGATGGCAGAAGCGGTGAAAAACTGTTTTTT.

V usage is TRBV6-5 and J usage is TRBJ2-1, with a weak D call TRBD1 (6 bases). From germline, CDR1 is MNHEY and CDR2 SVGAGI. Trimming left V 6 bases short and J 6 bases short, with 12 bases between. The CDR3 extends over 13 amino acids. CDR3 DNA sequence: TGTGCCAGCAGGGGGGCCCTGGTCAATGAGCAGTTCTTC. This translates into CASRGALVNEQFF.

The chain couples TRBV4-3 to TRBJ1-4, with D hard to call. The germline CDR1 and CDR2 sequences are LGHNA and YSLEER. V lost 4 bases to trimming and J lost 13 bases, with 16 bases between them. This CDR3 spans 13 amino acids. The DNA of the CDR3 is TGCGCCAGCAGCCCCCAGGTCGGGGAGGTACTGTTTTTT. This sequence encodes CASSPQVGEVLFF.

The V gene is TRBV24-1, the J gene TRBJ2-7; TRBD1 agrees at 7 bases. The CDR3 covers 14 residues. From germline, CDR1 is KGHDR and CDR2 SFDVKD. The V and J ends lost 6 bases and 3 bases, in that order; junction bases with no gene match: 7. The CDR3, as DNA: TGTGCCACCAGTCCAGGGGGTAAGGGCTACGAGCAGTACTTC. Encoded protein: CATSPGGKGYEQYF.

V and J are TRBV6-2 or TRBV6-3 and TRBJ1-1; D is perhaps TRBD1 (5 bases). V was pared by 0 bases and J by 0 bases, with 8 bases between. CDR1 and CDR2 from the germline V gene are MNHEY and SVGEGT. This CDR3 contains 15 residues. This CDR3 is CASSYSGHMNTEAFF. CDR3 DNA: TGTGCCAGCAGTTACTCCGGACATATGAACACTGAAGCTTTCTTT.

In regard to this clone: The junction and the germline gene differ at one end; a read error may be behind it. Written as DNA, the CDR3 is TGTGCCAGCATCCAAATGGGGGGGAACACTGAAGCTTTCTTT. This encodes CASIQMGGNTEAFF. This sequence joins TRBV14 and TRBJ1-1; maybe TRBD1 (5 bases). The CDR3 has 14 residues. Germline V gives CDR1 SGHDN, CDR2 FVKESK. The whole variable domain, filled in from reference TRBV14 and TRBJ1-1, reads EAGVTQFPSHSVIEKGQTVTLRCDPISGHDNLYWYRRVMGKEIKFLLHFVKESKQDESGMPNNRFLAERTGGTYSTLKVQPAELEDSGVYFCASIQMGGNTEAFFGQGTRLTVV.

The V call is TRBV5-1, the J call TRBJ1-6; 7 nucleotides line up with TRBD1. Germline CDR1 and CDR2: SGHRS and YFSETQ. This CDR3 region has 18 residues. Trimming removed 0 bases from V and 7 bases from J; junction bases left unmatched: 13. The CDR3 sequence: CASSLERAGGFRNSPLHF. The CDR3 coding sequence is TGCGCCAGCAGCTTGGAGAGGGCAGGGGGTTTTCGGAATTCACCCCTCCACTTT. Using reference TRBV5-1 and TRBJ1-6 for the parts outside the CDR3, the full variable domain is KAGVTQTPRYLIKTRGQQVTLSCSPISGHRSVSWYQQTPGQGLQFLFEYFSETQRNKGNFPGRFSGRQFSNSRSEMNVSTLELGDSALYLCASSLERAGGFRNSPLHFGNGTRLTVT.

The V gene is TRBV13, the J gene TRBJ1-2, with TRBD1 as a possible D gene (6 bases). Trimming took 5 bases from V and 3 from J, leaving 13 bases between them. The CDR3 contains 14 residues. The germline CDR1 and CDR2 sequences are PRHDT and FYEKMQ (reference sequence). Written as DNA, the CDR3 is TGTGCCAGCAGCCTCCAACAGGGATACTATGGCTACACCTTC. This encodes CASSLQQGYYGYTF. Together with reference TRBV13 and TRBJ1-2, the CDR3 gives the full variable domain: AAGVIQSPRHLIKEKRETATLKCYPIPRHDTVYWYQQGPGQDPQFLISFYEKMQSDKGSIPDRFSAQQFSDYHSELNMSSLELGDSALYFCASSLQQGYYGYTFGSGTRLTVV.

The chain is built from TRBV6-5 and TRBJ1-5, with unresolved D. The CDR3 is made up of 12 amino acids. Trimming took 6 bases from V and 5 from J, leaving 8 bases between them. Germline CDR1 and CDR2: MNHEY and SVGAGI. The CDR3 spells CASRRQDQPQHF. For the CDR3, the DNA is TGTGCCAGCAGACGACAAGATCAGCCCCAGCATTTT.

This clone has only a few counts. The chain links TRBV14 to TRBJ1-3, with D possibly being TRBD1 (5 bases). With 1 base removed from V and 4 bases from J, the gap between germline ends came to 11 bases. Germline CDR1 reads SGHDN; CDR2 reads FVKESK. The CDR3 consists of 15 residues. DNA for the CDR3: TGTGCCAGCAGCCAAGGGTCAGGGTACGGAAACACCATATATTTT. Its translation: CASSQGSGYGNTIYF.

The genes are TRBV6-5 and TRBJ1-1, with a tentative D call TRBD1 (5 bases). The V and J ends lost 5 bases and 11 bases respectively, with 21 bases between them. CDR3 length: 14 residues. Germline CDR1 MNHEY, CDR2 SVGAGI. CDR3 region: CASSLRQWSDMAFF. CDR3 coding DNA: TGTGCCAGCAGTCTCCGACAGTGGAGTGATATGGCTTTCTTT.

The chain is built from TRBV2 and TRBJ2-7; TRBD1 agrees at 9 bases. V was pared by 7 bases and J by 6 bases, with 7 bases of the junction left unmatched. Germline V gives CDR1 SNHLY, CDR2 FYNNEI. CDR3 size: 13 residues. CDR3 amino acids: CASTVTGGVEQYF. The CDR3 nucleotides are TGTGCCAGCACCGTGACAGGGGGAGTCGAGCAGTACTTC.

V and J are TRBV7-6 and TRBJ1-1; TRBD1 matches 9 bases. This CDR3 has 17 amino acids. After removal of 4 bases from V and 0 bases from J, the junction contained 9 bases not matched to a gene. Germline V gene data show CDR1 as SGHVS and CDR2 as FNYEAQ. CDR3 DNA sequence: TGTGCCAGCAGCTCGTATCTGGACAGGGGAATGAACACTGAAGCTTTCTTT. Translating gives CASSSYLDRGMNTEAFF.

This chain joins TRBV18 and TRBJ1-2, with D unresolved. CDR3 length: 15 residues. V was pared by 4 bases and J by 5 bases, with 17 bases between. The germline gives CDR1 KGHSH, CDR2 LQKENI. The CDR3 loop is CASSQSNRAGYGYTF. The CDR3 nucleotides read TGTGCCAGCTCACAGTCGAATCGAGCGGGTTATGGCTACACCTTC.

This clone was observed once. The chain recombines TRBV4-2 with TRBJ2-7; possibly TRBD2 for D (5 bases). CDR1 and CDR2 (germline): LGHNA, YNFKEQ. V lost 1 base, J lost 6 bases, and 7 bases lay in between. CDR3 length equals 12 residues. For the CDR3, the DNA is TGTGCCAGCAGCCAAGCAGGACTCGAGCAGTACTTC. Translation: CASSQAGLEQYF.

The rearrangement uses TRBV10-1 and TRBJ1-6; 7 bases align to TRBD1. This CDR3 is 16 amino acids long. Unmatched junction bases numbered 9, after V lost 10 bases and J lost 0 bases. CDR1 is WNHNN, CDR2 SYGVQD, per germline (reference sequence). The CDR3 loop is CATSGTAISYNSPLHF. CDR3 DNA sequence: TGCGCCACCTCCGGGACAGCTATCTCCTATAATTCACCCCTCCACTTT.

This clone was seen a single time. V gene TRBV7-9 combines with J gene TRBJ1-6, with unresolved D. CDR1 and CDR2 from the germline V gene are SEHNR and FQNEAQ (reference sequence). The V end lost 3 bases, the J end lost 0 bases, and 18 bases lay between the germline ends. CDR3 length: 19 amino acids. The CDR3 nucleotides are TGTGCCAGCAGCTTTTTCGGGAAAGAGGCTAGCTCCTATAATTCACCCCTCCACTTT. Encoded protein: CASSFFGKEASSYNSPLHF.

Only a few counts were recorded for this clone. The V and J genes are TRBV5-4 and TRBJ1-5, with 7 bases matching TRBD1. J gave up 10 bases and V 0 bases, and 4 bases lay outside the gene matches. Germline loops: CDR1 SGHNT, CDR2 YYREEE (reference sequence). The CDR3 is made up of 13 amino acids. The CDR3 loop is CASSLGQGGPQHF. The CDR3 DNA is TGTGCCAGCAGCTTGGGACAGGGAGGACCCCAGCATTTT.

Regarding this clone: This CDR3 is also generated by other DNA sequences in the sample. V gene TRBV29-1 combines with J gene TRBJ2-7; 9 bases agree with TRBD1. J lost 4 bases, V lost 6 bases, and 1 base had no gene match. The V gene's germline CDR1 is SQVTM and CDR2 ANQGSEA. This CDR3 contains 11 residues. CDR3 nucleotides: TGCAGCGTCGACAGGGGGTACGAGCAGTACTTC. This gives the protein CSVDRGYEQYF.

J is TRBJ2-2 and V is TRBV27; tentative D call: TRBD1 (5 bases). Germline V lookup: CDR1 MNHEY, CDR2 SMNVEV (reference sequence). The V gene lost 5 bases and the J gene lost 6 bases, with 10 bases spanning the gap. The CDR3 is made up of 13 amino acids. DNA for the CDR3: TGTGCCAGCAGTCCCCAGGGTCCCGGGGAGCTGTTTTTT. It translates to CASSPQGPGELFF.

This clone was observed a few times. The chain uses TRBV6-6 and TRBJ1-5; D possibly corresponds to TRBD1 (6 bases). Germline V gene data show CDR1 as MNHNY and CDR2 as SVGAGI (reference sequence). The V and J ends lost 6 bases and 4 bases respectively, with 13 bases between them. This CDR3 region has 14 residues. Here the CDR3 reads CASRRTTGNQPQHF. The CDR3 nucleotides are TGTGCCAGCAGACGCACGACAGGAAATCAGCCCCAGCATTTT.

The chain links TRBV11-2 to TRBJ1-2; a possible D gene is TRBD1 (5 bases). Trimming left V 5 bases short and J 0 bases short, with 10 bases between. This CDR3 is built from 14 residues. The V gene's germline CDR1 is SGHAT and CDR2 FQNNGV. The CDR3 sequence is CASSERQPNYGYTF. CDR3 nucleotides: TGTGCCAGCAGCGAAAGACAGCCTAACTATGGCTACACCTTC.

The V and J genes are TRBV6-5 and TRBJ1-1, with D hard to call. CDR1 is MNHEY and CDR2 is SVGAGI in the germline V gene. CDR3 length equals 13 residues. V gave up 2 bases and J gave up 6 bases, with 10 bases separating them. The CDR3 DNA follows: TGTGCCAGCAGTTACCCAGGAACCTCTGAAGCTTTCTTT. Translation gives CASSYPGTSEAFF.

The V and J genes are TRBV9 and TRBJ1-2; TRBD1 matches 12 bases. The CDR3 extends over 18 amino acids. J was trimmed by 4 bases and V by 0 bases; bases with no gene match: 10. In germline, CDR1 is SGDLS, CDR2 YYNGEE. CDR3 DNA sequence: TGTGCCAGCAGCGTAGCCGGGACAGGGGGCGAGTTTTTCTATGGCTACACCTTC. Translating gives CASSVAGTGGEFFYGYTF.

The CDR3 is CAWSVQGASPLHF. DNA for the CDR3: TGTGCCTGGAGTGTACAGGGGGCATCACCCCTCCACTTT. This chain joins TRBV30 and TRBJ1-6, with TRBD1 identical over 9 bases. The J segment lost 10 bases and the V segment lost 0 bases, leaving 1 base of the junction unmatched. The CDR3 contains 13 residues. Per germline, CDR1 GTSNPN and CDR2 SVGIG (reference sequence).

The V and J genes are TRBV6-6 and TRBJ1-5; no firm D call. The germline V and J ends were trimmed by 2 bases and 6 bases, with 11 bases remaining between them. CDR1 is MNHNY, CDR2 SVGAGI, per germline (reference sequence). The CDR3 is 14 residues long. The CDR3 is CASSYPARLQPQHF. As DNA, the CDR3 is TGTGCCAGCAGTTACCCGGCCAGGCTTCAGCCCCAGCATTTT.

V gene TRBV14 combines with J gene TRBJ1-3, with a possible D match to TRBD1 (5 bases). Trimming removed 6 bases from V and 0 bases from J, with 9 bases in between. The CDR3 spans 14 residues. In germline, CDR1 is SGHDN, CDR2 FVKESK. CDR3 protein: CASSPGLSGNTIYF. The DNA for the CDR3 is TGTGCCAGCAGTCCAGGGCTCTCTGGAAACACCATATATTTT.